The rows below give T cell receptor beta chains drawn from one sample of a study of blood T cells in healthy people across ages. TCRdb processed the 5' RACE reads anew with MiXCR; each CDR3 protein has one entry. The data show about 1.4 million distinct CDR3 sequences, approximately 59% seen once. The specimen was blood. These receptor sequences come from a man younger than 35 in good health. The CDR3 runs from the conserved cysteine through the conserved F or W. D genes are given only for firm matches. Clone size is shown for a subset of rows, as once, few, many or a class of expanded clone.

cdr3_aa,cdr3_nt,d_call,clone_size,j_call,v_call
CASSGGNNQPQHF,TGTGCCAGCAGCGGGGGGAACAATCAGCCCCAGCATTTT,.,.,TRBJ1-5,TRBV9
CAWSVIGTENFYGYTF,TGTGCCTGGAGTGTAATCGGGACAGAGAACTTCTATGGCTACACCTTC,TRBD1,.,TRBJ1-2,TRBV30
CASSQIQGAVHLNEQFF,TGCGCCAGCAGCCAAATCCAGGGGGCCGTTCACCTCAATGAGCAGTTCTTC,TRBD1,.,TRBJ2-1,TRBV4-1
CASSQSSGTSGGLYF,TGCGCCAGCAGCCAATCCTCCGGGACTAGCGGGGGTCTGTACTTC,TRBD2,.,TRBJ2-7,TRBV4-1
CASSLAPPGSDGYTF,TGCGCCAGCAGCTTGGCGCCGCCGGGAAGCGATGGCTACACCTTC,.,few,TRBJ1-2,TRBV5-1
CTSAALGPDTQYF,TGTACTAGTGCCGCCCTAGGTCCAGATACGCAGTATTTT,.,once,TRBJ2-3,TRBV12-5
CASSLDISNGQFF,TGCGCCAGCAGCTTGGACATTTCCAATGGGCAGTTCTTC,.,.,TRBJ2-1,TRBV5-1
CASSEGPDYPYEQYF,TGTGCCAGCAGTGAAGGGCCGGACTACCCCTACGAGCAGTACTTC,.,.,TRBJ2-7,TRBV6-1
CSVVTGGFGGANVLTF,TGCAGCGTAGTGACAGGGGGCTTTGGTGGGGCCAACGTCCTGACTTTC,TRBD1,few,TRBJ2-6,TRBV29-1
CASSQYGQGDYEQYF,TGTGCCAGCAGCCAATATGGGCAGGGGGACTACGAGCAGTACTTC,TRBD1,.,TRBJ2-7,TRBV4-2
CSVEDFTGTGYGWGSTGEQFF,TGCAGCGTTGAAGACTTTACCGGGACAGGGTATGGTTGGGGTTCTACAGGTGAGCAGTTCTTC,TRBD1,.,TRBJ2-1,TRBV29-1
CAISESTSQPQHF,TGTGCCATCAGTGAGTCGACTAGTCAGCCCCAGCATTTT,.,.,TRBJ1-5,TRBV10-3
CASSSQEPRSYNSPLHF,TGTGCCAGCAGCTCGCAGGAACCGCGCTCCTATAATTCACCCCTCCACTTT,.,.,TRBJ1-6,TRBV7-9
CASSQETGRVFSRDQYF,TGTGCCAGCAGCCAGGAGACCGGACGAGTGTTTAGCCGGGATCAGTACTTC,.,.,TRBJ2-5,TRBV4-2
CASRPDSDTEQYF,TGTGCCAGCAGACCAGACTCGGATACCGAGCAGTACTTC,.,.,TRBJ2-7,TRBV27
CASRKSDSNQPQHF,TGTGCCAGCAGGAAATCTGATAGCAATCAGCCCCAGCATTTT,.,once,TRBJ1-5,TRBV12-3/TRBV12-4
CAISGENSGSRVGYEQYF,TGTGCCATCAGTGGAGAAAATAGCGGGAGCAGAGTTGGCTACGAGCAGTACTTC,TRBD2,.,TRBJ2-7,TRBV10-3
CASSRIGTGTNTEAFF,TGTGCCAGCAGCCGAATCGGTACGGGGACCAACACTGAAGCTTTCTTT,.,.,TRBJ1-1,TRBV7-9
CASSLRGDTGELFF,TGTGCCAGCAGTCTCCGGGGAGACACCGGGGAGCTGTTTTTT,.,.,TRBJ2-2,TRBV27
CASSLGPDTQYF,TGTGCCAGCAGCTTAGGGCCAGATACGCAGTATTTT,.,many,TRBJ2-3,TRBV7-9
CAWSFGRDTRNYGYTF,TGTGCCTGGAGTTTCGGAAGGGACACTAGGAACTATGGCTACACCTTC,.,.,TRBJ1-2,TRBV30
CASSEGGLVYEQFF,TGTGCCAGCAGTGAGGGGGGTTTAGTCTATGAGCAGTTCTTC,.,.,TRBJ2-1,TRBV25-1
CATRGGGSKNIQYF,TGTGCCACCAGAGGAGGAGGGAGCAAAAACATTCAGTACTTC,.,.,TRBJ2-4,TRBV15
CASSLTSRGHEQYF,TGTGCCAGCAGTCTGACATCCAGGGGTCACGAGCAGTACTTC,.,.,TRBJ2-7,TRBV3-1
CAGSQRLRDTGANVLTF,TGTGCCGGCAGCCAGAGGTTGCGGGATACTGGGGCCAACGTCCTGACTTTC,.,.,TRBJ2-6,TRBV4-2